The entry below gives a single T cell receptor beta chain sequence along with its context. Its target antigen remains unknown. Within one base of it there is no much larger clone, and no base qualities were kept. TCRbeta CDR3 regions were amplified from genomic DNA by means of the immunoSEQ Assay, a bias-controlled multiplex PCR. The original methods were these. The number of nucleated cells in each sample was estimated from the amplification of reference gene primers within the assay. Sequence reads were collapsed and filtered to measure the absolute abundance of every unique TCRbeta CDR3 rearrangement. For each sample, productive Simpson clonality was calculated as the square root of Simpson's diversity index across productive rearrangements. TCRdb took over this immuneACCESS table, retaining in-frame rearrangements with V and J assigned. Such tables are incomplete; in checked studies, under half of the missing clones stem from an unresolved V gene, and the remainder is unexplained. The V and J calls and clone size come from that table; D and trimming were worked out from the DNA. Recorded for this sample are some 100,000 clones; 85% to 90% of them occurred a single time. The biggest ten clones account for about 1.5% of the sample.

This specimen belongs to a study of blood T cell repertoires in COVID-19 (dated by TCRdb to the early 2020s). The study in broad terms: The collaborator samples originated in the United States, Italy and Spain and spanned the acute and convalescent phases of COVID-19. The material from the prospective study consisted of cDNA or gDNA derived from T cells, B-cell-depleted T cells, or PBMCs. Subjects who had been exposed to COVID-19, were actively infected with it, or had recovered from it provided the deeply sampled blood TCRbeta repertoires that made up the dataset. The repertoires were released in a freely available public database meant as a resource for research on the immune response to SARS-CoV-2. Samples came from the ongoing ImmuneRACE study (first 160 participants) plus 1,254 subjects from 6 global collaborators. Nearly every sample came with metadata listing a de-identified subject ID, COVID-19 status, age in years and sex. Where available, HLA class I and class II types were obtained from metadata supplied by the sample provider rather than from assay-based typing. The full study reports these points: The quantity of clinical and demographic metadata differed by source and by participant and was supplied without curation.

Taken from the germline V gene, the CDR1 and CDR2 loops are MGHDK and SYGVNS. The V and J ends are trimmed by 2 bases and 1 base, leaving 8 bases between them. Including cysteine and phenylalanine, the CDR3 has 14 amino acids. The CDR3 DNA has 42 bases and is translated from base 1. Whole blood was collected in K2EDTA tubes by collaborating institutions according to the institutions' own protocols. For TCRbeta analysis, collaborators shipped samples in one of three forms: frozen whole blood, isolated PBMCs, or DNA extracted from either of those sample types. The sequence was obtained from a human donor with active COVID-19. The donor label of this sample is uncertain. The chain uses TRBV25-1 and TRBJ1-1; the D gene is perhaps TRBD1, from 6 matching bases. The specimen was peripheral blood. The sequenced DNA: TGTGCCAGCAGTGAAGCAGGGGCGAACACTGAAGCTTTCTTT. Translated, this is CASSEAGANTEAFF. Where the CDR3 stops, the reference TRBV25-1 and TRBJ1-1 genes take over; the full variable domain is EADIYQTPRYLVIGTGKKITLECSQTMGHDKMYWYQQDPGMELHLIHYSYGVNSTEKGDLSSESTVSRIRTEHFPLTLESARPSHTSQYLCASSEAGANTEAFFGQGTRLTVV.